This T cell receptor beta chain comes out of a study of glioma-infiltrating T cells after dendritic cell vaccination. For the study at large: Dendritic cells derived from monocytes and pulsed with autologous tumor lysate formed the vaccine. Three intradermal dendritic cell vaccine injections were given every two weeks.

The CDR3 spans 14 residues. CDR1 and CDR2 (germline): SGHRS, YFSETQ. V was clipped by 5 bases and J by 1 base; unmatched bases: 6. The PCR used 60 V beta and 13 J beta primers. Clones were read by immunoSEQ multiplex PCR, and TCRdb kept only the in-frame ones, dropping some. The table lists roughly 100,000 clones, roughly 76% of them singletons. Only patients with spare fresh-frozen tumor and over two years of follow-up were included. The source was blood, collected before dendritic cell vaccination. This clonotype originated in a human donor with glioblastoma. This rearrangement joins TRBV5-1 to TRBJ2-7; TRBD2 matches 7 bases. The chain's CDR3 is CASRIGGGSYEQYF. CDR3 bases: TGCGCCAGCAGAATTGGGGGGGGGTCCTACGAGCAGTACTTC.